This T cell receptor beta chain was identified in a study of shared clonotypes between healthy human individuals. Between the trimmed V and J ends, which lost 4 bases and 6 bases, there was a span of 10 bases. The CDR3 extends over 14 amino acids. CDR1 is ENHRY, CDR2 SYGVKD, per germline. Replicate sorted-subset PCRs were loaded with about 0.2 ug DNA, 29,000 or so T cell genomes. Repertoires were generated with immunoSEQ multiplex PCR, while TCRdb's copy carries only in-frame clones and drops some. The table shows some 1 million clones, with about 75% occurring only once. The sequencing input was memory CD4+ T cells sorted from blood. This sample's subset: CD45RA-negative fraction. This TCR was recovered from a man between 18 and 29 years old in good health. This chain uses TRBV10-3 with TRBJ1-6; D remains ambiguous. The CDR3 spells CAISAGLSNSPLHF. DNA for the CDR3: TGTGCCATCAGTGCGGGGTTGAGTAATTCACCCCTCCACTTT.